This record covers a single T cell receptor beta chain. These data are taken from a study of blood T cell repertoires in COVID-19. In the original processing: The assay estimated nucleated cells by amplifying reference gene primers. Measured with immunoSEQ multiplex PCR; TCRdb has only the in-frame clones, and not every one. V and J calls and clone size are copied from that table; D and trimming were computed from the DNA. The data contain more than 110,000 clones, 88% of them singletons. V lost 2 bases, J lost 7 bases, and 6 bases lay in between. CDR1 MNHEY and CDR2 SVGAGI come from the germline V gene. The CDR3 spans 13 residues.

What was sequenced was peripheral blood. The J gene is TRBJ1-6, the V gene TRBV6-5, with D uncertain. The receptor was isolated from a man between 50 and 59 years old with active or convalescent COVID-19. The CDR3 bases are TGTGCCAGCAGTTACGAGAGCAATTCACCCCTCCACTTT. Translating gives CASSYESNSPLHF.